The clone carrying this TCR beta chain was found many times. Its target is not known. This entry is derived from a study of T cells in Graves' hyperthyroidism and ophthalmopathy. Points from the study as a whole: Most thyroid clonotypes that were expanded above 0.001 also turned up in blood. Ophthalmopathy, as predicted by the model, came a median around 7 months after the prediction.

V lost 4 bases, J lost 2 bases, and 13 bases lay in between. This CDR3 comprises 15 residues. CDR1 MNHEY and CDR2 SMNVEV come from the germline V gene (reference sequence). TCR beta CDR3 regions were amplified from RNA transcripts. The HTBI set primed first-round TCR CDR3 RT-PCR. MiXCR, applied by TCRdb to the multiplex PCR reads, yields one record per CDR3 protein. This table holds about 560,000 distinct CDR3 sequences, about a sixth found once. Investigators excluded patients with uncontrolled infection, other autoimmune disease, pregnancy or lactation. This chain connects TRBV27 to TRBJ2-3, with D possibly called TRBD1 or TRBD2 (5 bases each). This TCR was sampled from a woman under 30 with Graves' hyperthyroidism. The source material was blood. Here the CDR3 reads CASSSPGRNTDTQYF. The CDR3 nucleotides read TGTGCCAGCAGTTCTCCGGGACGGAACACAGATACGCAGTATTTT.